The 23 T cell receptor beta chains listed next were all sequenced from one sample in a study of T-cell memory formation after mild COVID-19. TCRdb independently ran MiXCR on the 5' RACE reads; one entry per CDR3 protein. The sample has 120,000 to 150,000 distinct CDR3 sequences; roughly a fifth are singletons. Sequencing input: PBMCs or a T cell subset sorted from them (not recorded which). The receptors here all came from an adult woman who had mild COVID-19 (a few samples of this study predate the infection). Cell type and time point are not known.

The chain joins TRBV6-5 to TRBJ1-2; 8 bases align to TRBD1. Trimming cost V 0 bases and J 4 bases; bases outside gene matches: 4. Looked up from germline, CDR1 is MNHEY and CDR2 is SVGAGI. The CDR3 spans 15 residues. CDR3 protein: CASSYSYDRGYGYTF. In DNA, the CDR3 is TGTGCCAGCAGTTACTCTTATGACAGGGGCTATGGCTACACCTTC.

The chain recombines TRBV5-5 with TRBJ2-2; D perhaps matches TRBD1 (5 bases). Per the germline V gene, CDR1 is SGHKS and CDR2 is YYEKEE (reference sequence). The CDR3 covers 15 residues. Between the trimmed V and J ends, which lost 0 bases and 3 bases, there was a span of 9 bases. The CDR3 DNA reads TGTGCCAGCAGCTTGGGACAGAGCTACACCGGGGAGCTGTTTTTT. Residues: CASSLGQSYTGELFF.

This clonotype occurred a few times. The V and J genes are TRBV5-1 and TRBJ2-3, with D perhaps TRBD2 (6 bases). V gave up 4 bases and J gave up 2 bases, with 23 bases separating them. The germline V gene has CDR1 SGHRS and CDR2 YFSETQ. The CDR3 totals 18 residues. The CDR3 region is CASSPLNRDSSLTDTQYF. In nucleotides, the CDR3 is TGCGCCAGCAGCCCCCTGAACCGGGACTCCTCCCTCACAGATACGCAGTATTTT.

This clonotype was counted between two and nine times. The J gene is TRBJ1-5, the V gene TRBV15; 9 bases map to TRBD1. Germline lookup yields CDR1 LNHNV and CDR2 YYDKDF (reference sequence). The length of the CDR3 is 17 residues. J was trimmed by 5 bases and V by 0 bases; bases with no gene match: 8. CDR3 DNA sequence: TGTGCCACCAGCAGAGATAAACGGGACAGGGTTTATCAGCCCCAGCATTTT. Protein: CATSRDKRDRVYQPQHF. The complete variable domain, with remaining parts taken from reference TRBV15 and TRBJ1-5, reads DAMVIQNPRYQVTQFGKPVTLSCSQTLNHNVMYWYQQKSSQAPKLLFHYYDKDFNNEADTPDNFQSRRPNTSFCFLDIRSPGLGDTAMYLCATSRDKRDRVYQPQHFGDGTRLSIL.

A few counts support this clonotype. The chain joins TRBV24-1 to TRBJ2-1, with 8 bases lining up with TRBD1. This CDR3 comprises 18 residues. V trimming: 4 bases; J trimming: 7 bases; junction bases outside the gene matches: 17. Germline V gene sequence: CDR1 KGHDR, CDR2 SFDVKD. This CDR3 reads CATSDPSETGALQNEQFF. The CDR3 DNA follows: TGTGCCACCAGTGACCCTTCGGAGACAGGGGCCTTACAGAATGAGCAGTTCTTC.

This clonotype showed up just a few times. CDR3 region: CASSLAGRNNEQFF. The CDR3 DNA is TGTGCCAGCAGCTTAGCAGGCAGGAACAATGAGCAGTTCTTC. The V gene is TRBV7-8, the J gene TRBJ2-1; D unclear. V lost 0 bases, J lost 5 bases, and 8 bases lay in between. This CDR3 has 14 amino acids. CDR1 and CDR2 (germline): SGHVS, FQNEAQ.

This clonotype showed up just a few times. The CDR3, as DNA: TGTGCCAGCAGCTTGGGTCGTAGGGAAGGCTACACCTTC. Translated: CASSLGRREGYTF. The V call is TRBV7-9, the J call TRBJ1-2; D call uncertain. Germline lookup yields CDR1 SEHNR and CDR2 FQNEAQ (reference sequence). This CDR3 is built from 13 residues. V dropped 3 bases and J dropped 8 bases, with 13 bases sitting between them. Full variable domain (missing parts from reference TRBV7-9 and TRBJ1-2): DTGVSQNPRHKITKRGQNVTFRCDPISEHNRLYWYRQTLGQGPEFLTYFQNEAQLEKSRLLSDRFSAERPKGSFSTLEIQRTEQGDSAMYLCASSLGRREGYTFGSGTRLTVV.

This clonotype was counted only a few times. The CDR3 bases are TGCGCCAGCAGACACAACGGCCAGGGCACTGAAGCTTTCTTT. This sequence encodes CASRHNGQGTEAFF. This chain uses TRBV5-1 with TRBJ1-1, with D tentatively TRBD1 (5 bases). This CDR3 is 14 amino acids long. V dropped 5 bases and J dropped 4 bases, with 15 bases sitting between them. The germline CDR1 and CDR2 sequences are SGHRS and YFSETQ.

This clonotype was observed a handful of times. The chain employs TRBV20-1 and TRBJ1-2, with D possibly being TRBD1 (6 bases). V gave up 1 base and J gave up 4 bases, with 13 bases separating them. From germline, CDR1 is DFQATT and CDR2 SNEGSKA (reference sequence). The length of the CDR3 is 14 residues. The CDR3 nucleotides are TGCAGTGCTAGAGCCGACGGGGGCGGCTATGGCTACACCTTC. Amino acid sequence: CSARADGGGYGYTF.

This chain links TRBV9 with TRBJ1-3; D is undetermined. V lost 4 bases and J lost 3, with 17 bases in between. The CDR3 contains 16 residues. Germline loops: CDR1 SGDLS, CDR2 YYNGEE. The CDR3 loop reads CASSPRAVGNGNTIYF. CDR3 nucleotide sequence: TGTGCCAGCAGCCCGAGGGCCGTGGGGAATGGAAACACCATATATTTT.

The V gene is TRBV12-3 or TRBV12-4, the J gene TRBJ2-3; D is ambiguous. V dropped 5 bases and J dropped 2 bases, with 8 bases sitting between them. There are 13 residues in the CDR3. CDR3 nucleotide sequence: TGTGCCAGCAGTCCTCCGAACACAGATACGCAGTATTTT. It translates to CASSPPNTDTQYF.

Only a few counts were recorded for this clonotype. V gene TRBV18 combines with J gene TRBJ2-3; D might be TRBD2 (7 bases). The germline CDR1 and CDR2 sequences are KGHSH and LQKENI. V lost 0 bases and J 6 bases, leaving 16 bases between the germline ends. This CDR3 has 16 amino acids. The CDR3 loop reads CASSPPSRGGGDTQYF. CDR3 coding DNA: TGTGCCAGCTCACCACCGAGTAGGGGCGGGGGCGATACGCAGTATTTT.

This clonotype was seen more than once but under ten times. CDR3 DNA sequence: TGTGCCAGCAGCTTGGAATGGACTGATGTTGTTCAGTATTTT. Its protein product is CASSLEWTDVVQYF. V is TRBV5-5 and J is TRBJ2-3, with TRBD2 as a possible D gene (5 bases). The germline CDR1 and CDR2 sequences are SGHKS and YYEKEE (reference sequence). This CDR3 spans 14 amino acids. V lost 0 bases to trimming and J lost 12 bases, with 17 bases between them.

The chain employs TRBV5-1 and TRBJ2-1, with 10 bases that match TRBD1. The CDR3 runs 16 residues. V trimming: 3 bases; J trimming: 4 bases; junction bases outside the gene matches: 7. Germline-derived CDR1 and CDR2 are SGHRS and YFSETQ. The CDR3, as DNA: TGCGCCAGCAGCTCAAGCCGGGACAGGGGTTACAATGAGCAGTTCTTC. Translated: CASSSSRDRGYNEQFF.

The genes are TRBV3-1 and TRBJ2-3, with D hard to call. CDR1 and CDR2 from the germline V gene are LGHDT and YNNKEL (reference sequence). The germline V and J ends were trimmed by 0 bases and 2 bases, with 6 bases remaining between them. The CDR3 loop spans 14 amino acids. The CDR3 region has the DNA TGTGCCAGCAGCCAAGAGACCCACACAGATACGCAGTATTTT. Its translation: CASSQETHTDTQYF.

This clonotype was observed a few times. The chain links TRBV6-6 to TRBJ1-2; D uncertain. This CDR3 has 16 residues. Germline CDR1 MNHNY, CDR2 SVGAGI (reference sequence). Deletions cut 6 bases from V and 4 bases from J, with 21 bases between. The DNA of the CDR3 is TGTGCCAGCAGCCCCCAAAGGCCAGGCGAAAGCTATGGCTACACCTTC. Its protein product is CASSPQRPGESYGYTF.

The chain carries TRBV7-2 and TRBJ2-3, with a weak D call TRBD2 (5 bases). Between the trimmed V and J ends, which lost 1 base and 6 bases, there was a span of 17 bases. The CDR3 is 16 residues long. Germline CDR1 reads SGHTA; CDR2 reads FQGNSA. The CDR3 coding sequence is TGTGCCAGCAGCTTAGACTCGGGCCGAGAGCGGGATACGCAGTATTTT. It translates to CASSLDSGRERDTQYF.

This clonotype was observed a few times. The chain recombines TRBV12-3 or TRBV12-4 with TRBJ2-5; 9 positions match TRBD1. Trimming removed 6 bases from V and 7 bases from J; junction bases left unmatched: 15. The length of the CDR3 is 16 residues. The DNA of the CDR3 is TGTGCCAGCAGGGGATCCGGGACAGGGTTCTACGGGACCCAGTACTTC. Translated: CASRGSGTGFYGTQYF.

This rearrangement joins TRBV7-8 to TRBJ2-3; TRBD2 is a possible D gene (5 bases). The CDR3 is 15 amino acids. Germline values: CDR1 SGHVS, CDR2 FQNEAQ. Between the trimmed V and J ends, which lost 5 bases and 7 bases, there was a span of 19 bases. The CDR3 coding sequence is TGTGCCAGCAGCCGCGAACCGGGAAAGGAGAATACGCAGTATTTT. Its protein is CASSREPGKENTQYF.

This clonotype was observed a few times. The chain is built from TRBV29-1 and TRBJ2-1; D tentatively reads TRBD1 or TRBD2 (5 bases each). CDR3 size: 15 residues. The V and J ends lost 3 bases and 2 bases respectively, with 14 bases between them. Looked up from germline, CDR1 is SQVTM and CDR2 is ANQGSEA. The CDR3 DNA reads as TGCAGCGTTGACCTTTGGGACCCAGCCTACAATGAGCAGTTCTTC. It yields the protein CSVDLWDPAYNEQFF.

There are many counts of this clonotype. DNA of the CDR3: TGTGCCATCAGATTCGGGACAGGGGGTACCTACGAGCAGTACTTC. Translation gives CAIRFGTGGTYEQYF. This sequence joins TRBV10-3 and TRBJ2-7; 11 bases align to TRBD1. The CDR3 has 15 residues. V shed 6 bases and J 2 bases; nucleotides not matched to a gene: 6. The germline V gene encodes CDR1 ENHRY and CDR2 SYGVKD.

This clonotype was seen a handful of times. The V and J genes are TRBV29-1 and TRBJ2-1, with no clear D. V was shortened by 5 bases and J by 2 bases, with 13 bases between the two germline ends. Looked up from germline, CDR1 is SQVTM and CDR2 is ANQGSEA. The CDR3 is made up of 14 amino acids. CDR3 protein: CSVKESLAYNEQFF. CDR3 sequence (DNA): TGCAGCGTTAAGGAATCCTTGGCCTACAATGAGCAGTTCTTC.

This chain joins TRBV7-3 and TRBJ2-5; no definite D call. Per the germline V gene, CDR1 is SGHTA and CDR2 is FQGTGA. CDR3 length: 12 residues. V was pared by 5 bases and J by 9 bases, with 13 bases between. This chain's CDR3 is CASSAAQVPQYF. The CDR3, as DNA: TGTGCCAGCAGCGCGGCCCAAGTGCCCCAGTACTTC.